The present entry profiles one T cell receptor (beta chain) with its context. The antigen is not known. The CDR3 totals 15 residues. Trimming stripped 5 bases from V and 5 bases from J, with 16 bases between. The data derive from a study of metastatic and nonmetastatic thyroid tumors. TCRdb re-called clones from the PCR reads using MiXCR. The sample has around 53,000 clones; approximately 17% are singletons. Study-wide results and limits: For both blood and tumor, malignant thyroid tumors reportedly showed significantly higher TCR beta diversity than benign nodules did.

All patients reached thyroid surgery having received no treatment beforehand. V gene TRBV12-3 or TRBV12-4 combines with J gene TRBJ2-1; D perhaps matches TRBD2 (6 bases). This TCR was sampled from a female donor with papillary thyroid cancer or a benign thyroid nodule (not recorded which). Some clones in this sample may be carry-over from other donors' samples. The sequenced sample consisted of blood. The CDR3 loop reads CASSPWTGVHNEQFF. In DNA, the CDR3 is TGTGCCAGCAGTCCGTGGACGGGGGTCCACAATGAGCAGTTCTTC.